The clone carrying this TCR beta chain was counted many times. Its antigen is currently unknown. Read coverage stops 3 residues before the CDR3 terminus; the germline J gene supplies the remainder. The CDR3 has 15 amino acids. Trimming removed 9 bases from V and 1 base from J, with 18 bases in between. Germline CDR1 LNHDA, CDR2 SQIVND (reference sequence). This entry is derived from a study of T cell clonality in common variable immunodeficiency. Study results and limitations: CVID subjects showed higher TCRbeta clonality than healthy controls. Common variable immunodeficiency TCR beta sequences reportedly had fewer deletions and N-nucleotide insertions.

Clones were sequenced by immunoSEQ multiplex PCR, and TCRdb holds only the in-frame ones, with some missing. The sample has 35,000 to 45,000 clones, none seen only once. The sequence was obtained from a person aged 18 to 70 in good health. The V gene is TRBV19, the J gene TRBJ1-1, with a possible D match to TRBD1 (6 bases). Sequencing used peripheral blood mononuclear cells. CDR3 protein: CASTLRGGSNTEAFF. Partial CDR3 DNA: TGTGCCAGCACCCTGAGAGGGGGATCGAACACTGAA.